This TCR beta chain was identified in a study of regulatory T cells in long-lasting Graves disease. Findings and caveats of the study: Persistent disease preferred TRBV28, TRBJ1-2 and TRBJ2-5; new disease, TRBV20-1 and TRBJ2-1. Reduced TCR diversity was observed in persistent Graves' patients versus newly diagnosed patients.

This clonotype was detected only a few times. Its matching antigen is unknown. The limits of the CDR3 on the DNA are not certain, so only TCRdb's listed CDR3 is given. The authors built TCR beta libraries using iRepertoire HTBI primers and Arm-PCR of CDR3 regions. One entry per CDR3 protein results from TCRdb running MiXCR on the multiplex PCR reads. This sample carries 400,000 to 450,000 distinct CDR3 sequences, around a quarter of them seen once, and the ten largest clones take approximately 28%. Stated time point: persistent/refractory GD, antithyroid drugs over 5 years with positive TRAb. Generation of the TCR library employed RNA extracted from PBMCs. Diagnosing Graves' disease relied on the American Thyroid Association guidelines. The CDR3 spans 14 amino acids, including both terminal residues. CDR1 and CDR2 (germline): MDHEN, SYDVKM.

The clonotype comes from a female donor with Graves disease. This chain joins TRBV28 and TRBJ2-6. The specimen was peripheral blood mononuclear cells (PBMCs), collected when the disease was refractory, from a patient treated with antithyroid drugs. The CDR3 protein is CASSFGSGANVLAF.